Listed here is a single TCR beta chain. What it recognizes is unknown. The CDR3 has 13 residues. The V and J ends lost 6 bases and 2 bases, in that order; junction bases with no gene match: 4. CDR1 SQVTM and CDR2 ANQGSEA come from the germline V gene. This sample is part of a study of blood T cells in healthy people across ages. Whole-study results and caveats: Bulk PBMC profiling left naive and antigen-experienced comparisons inconclusive.

A second PCR of about 7 to 12 cycles used a sample-barcoded 5' primer and a J-beta primer mix. TCRdb re-analysed the 5' RACE reads in MiXCR, keeping a single row per CDR3 protein. The sample includes roughly 1,000,000 distinct CDR3 sequences, approximately 26% of them seen just once. In addition, the sample was reused for a study of T cells of mothers and their children.

The rearrangement joins TRBV29-1 to TRBJ2-3; 8 bases line up with TRBD2. Sequenced input: blood. This clonotype was obtained from a girl aged 2-10 years in good health. As DNA, the CDR3 is TGCAGCGTAGGGACTAGGTTCACAGATACGCAGTATTTT. Translated: CSVGTRFTDTQYF.